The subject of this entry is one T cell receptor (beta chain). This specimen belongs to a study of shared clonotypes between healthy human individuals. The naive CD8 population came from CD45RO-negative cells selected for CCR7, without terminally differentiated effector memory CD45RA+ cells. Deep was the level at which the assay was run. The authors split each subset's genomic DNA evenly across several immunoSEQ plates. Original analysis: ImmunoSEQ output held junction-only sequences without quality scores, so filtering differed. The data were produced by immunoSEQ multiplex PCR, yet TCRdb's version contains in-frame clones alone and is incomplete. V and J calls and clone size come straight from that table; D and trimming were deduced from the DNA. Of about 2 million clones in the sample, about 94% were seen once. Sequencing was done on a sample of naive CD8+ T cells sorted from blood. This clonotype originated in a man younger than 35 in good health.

CDR3 amino acids: CSAEGGRLDTQYF. The CDR3 DNA follows: TGCAGCGCCGAGGGGGGGCGGTTAGATACGCAGTATTTT. The chain uses TRBV29-1 and TRBJ2-3, with D possibly matching TRBD2 (7 bases). This CDR3 region has 13 residues. Per the germline V gene, CDR1 is SQVTM and CDR2 is ANQGSEA. Deletions cut 7 bases from V and 5 bases from J, with 16 bases between.